Each of the 5 T cell receptor beta chains below was sequenced from the same sample in a study of technical replicates of blood from a handful of donors (dated by TCRdb to about 2017). The library was obtained by the immunoSEQ multiplex PCR assay. TCRdb took this table from immuneACCESS and kept in-frame rearrangements with V and J called. Such tables lack part of the clones; where checked against another copy, unresolved V genes explain under half of the gap, and the rest is unexplained. The sample yields about 83,000 clones; 92% were counted once. The top ten clonotypes cover roughly 0.28% of the sample. Sequences were obtained from T cells isolated from PBMCs. The receptor set was obtained from a human donor in good health.

The chain carries TRBV4-1 and TRBJ1-1, with D unresolved. CDR3 size: 16 residues. CDR1 is MGHRA and CDR2 is YSYEKL in the germline V gene. V was pared by 0 bases and J by 4 bases, with 15 bases between. CDR3: CASSQDRRARSTEAFF. Written as DNA, the CDR3 is TGCGCCAGCAGCCAAGATCGGAGGGCCCGGAGCACTGAAGCTTTCTTT.

The rearrangement joins TRBV18 to TRBJ2-1, with 8 bases fitting TRBD1. V lost 2 bases, J lost 5 bases, and 17 bases stayed unmatched. Germline V gene lookup returns CDR1 KGHSH and CDR2 LQKENI. The CDR3 spans 19 residues. The CDR3 sequence: CASSPVGNRGVQLDNEQFF. CDR3 DNA sequence: TGTGCCAGCTCACCAGTAGGGAACAGGGGGGTCCAGCTCGACAATGAGCAGTTCTTC.

The V gene is TRBV6-1, the J gene TRBJ1-5; 9 bases are shared with TRBD1. The CDR3 is made up of 15 amino acids. Germline-derived CDR1 and CDR2 are MNHNS and SASEGT. After removal of 6 bases from V and 3 bases from J, the junction contained 6 bases not matched to a gene. In nucleotides, the CDR3 is TGTGCCAGCAGACGGACAGGGGCCTACAATCAGCCCCAGCATTTT. Protein product: CASRRTGAYNQPQHF.

The genes are TRBV9 and TRBJ2-5, with 8 bases identical to TRBD2. Germline V gene lookup returns CDR1 SGDLS and CDR2 YYNGEE. The V segment lost 0 bases and the J segment 7 bases; nucleotides outside the gene matches: 5. There are 14 residues in the CDR3. The CDR3 loop reads CASSVASAGGTQYF. The CDR3 nucleotides read TGTGCCAGCAGCGTAGCTAGCGCGGGAGGGACCCAGTACTTC.

The CDR3 loop reads CASSRGTGRISPLHF. CDR3 in DNA: TGTGCCAGCAGTCGAGGGACAGGGAGAATTTCACCCCTCCACTTT. This chain links TRBV27 with TRBJ1-6; 9 nucleotides match TRBD1. The CDR3 is made up of 15 amino acids. Trimming took 5 bases from V and 9 from J; bases not matched to a gene: 8. CDR1 and CDR2 from the germline V gene are MNHEY and SMNVEV (reference sequence).